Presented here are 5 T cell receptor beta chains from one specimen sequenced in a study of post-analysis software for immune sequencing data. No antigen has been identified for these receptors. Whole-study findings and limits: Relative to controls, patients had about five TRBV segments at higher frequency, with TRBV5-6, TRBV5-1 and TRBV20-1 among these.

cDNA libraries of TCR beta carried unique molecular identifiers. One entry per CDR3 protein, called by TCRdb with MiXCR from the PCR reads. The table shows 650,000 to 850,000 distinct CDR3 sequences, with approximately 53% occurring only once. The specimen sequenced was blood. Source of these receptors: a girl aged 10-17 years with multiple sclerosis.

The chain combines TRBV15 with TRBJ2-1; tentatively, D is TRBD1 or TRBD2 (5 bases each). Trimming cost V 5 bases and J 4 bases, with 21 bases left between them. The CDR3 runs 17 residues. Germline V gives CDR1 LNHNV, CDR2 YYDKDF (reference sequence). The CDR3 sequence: CATSRNRGRQPYNEQFF. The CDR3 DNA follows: TGTGCCACCAGCCGGAACCGGGGACGGCAGCCTTACAATGAGCAGTTCTTC.

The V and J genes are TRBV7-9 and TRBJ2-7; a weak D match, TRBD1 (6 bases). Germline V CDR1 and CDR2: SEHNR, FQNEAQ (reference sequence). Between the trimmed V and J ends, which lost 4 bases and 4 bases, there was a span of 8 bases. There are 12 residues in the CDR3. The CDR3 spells CASSSGQYEQYF. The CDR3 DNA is TGTGCCAGCAGCTCCGGACAGTACGAGCAGTACTTC.

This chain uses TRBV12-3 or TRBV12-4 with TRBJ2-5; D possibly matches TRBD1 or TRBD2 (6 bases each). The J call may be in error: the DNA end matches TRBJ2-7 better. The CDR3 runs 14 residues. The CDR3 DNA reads TGTGCCAGCAGGCACAGGGCTTGGAGGGGCGAGCAGTACTTC. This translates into CASRHRAWRGEQYF.

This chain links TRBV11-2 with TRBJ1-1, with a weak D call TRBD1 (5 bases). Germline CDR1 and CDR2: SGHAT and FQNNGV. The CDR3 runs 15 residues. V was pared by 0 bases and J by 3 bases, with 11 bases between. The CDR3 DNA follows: TGTGCCAGCAGCTTAGACGGCCAGGGAGACACTGAAGCTTTCTTT. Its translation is CASSLDGQGDTEAFF. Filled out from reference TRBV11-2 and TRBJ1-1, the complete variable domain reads EAGVAQSPRYKIIEKRQSVAFWCNPISGHATLYWYQQILGQGPKLLIQFQNNGVVDDSQLPKDRFSAERLKGVDSTLKIQPAKLEDSAVYLCASSLDGQGDTEAFFGQGTRLTVV.

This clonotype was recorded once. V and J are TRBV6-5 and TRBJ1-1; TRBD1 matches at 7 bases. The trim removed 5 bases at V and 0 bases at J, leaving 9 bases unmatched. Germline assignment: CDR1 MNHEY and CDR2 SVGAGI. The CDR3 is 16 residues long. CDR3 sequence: CASSLDRDVMNTEAFF. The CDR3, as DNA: TGTGCCAGCAGTCTCGACAGGGATGTCATGAACACTGAAGCTTTCTTT.